This TCR beta chain was observed in a study of blood T cell repertoires in COVID-19. The data were produced by immunoSEQ multiplex PCR, yet TCRdb's version contains in-frame clones alone and is incomplete. The sample holds 430,000 or so clones, roughly 90% seen once. This receptor was identified in a man aged 18 to 30 with COVID-19, enrolled during active disease. Sequenced sample: peripheral blood.

For the CDR3, the DNA is TGCGCCAGCAGTCCGGGACAGAGCTTTAACTATGGCTACACCTTC. Its translation: CASSPGQSFNYGYTF. The gene calls are TRBV5-1 and TRBJ1-2; 7 bases are shared with TRBD1. The CDR3 has 15 residues. Germline CDR1 SGHRS, CDR2 YFSETQ. Trimming took 5 bases from V and 1 from J; bases not matched to a gene: 8.